Following are 9 T cell receptor beta chains from one sample sequenced in a study of technical replicates of blood from a few donors. Measured with immunoSEQ multiplex PCR; TCRdb has only the in-frame clones, and not every one. The sample includes under 90,000 clones, over 90% of them seen just once. The sample consisted of T cells isolated from PBMCs. The receptors derive from a human donor in good health.

CDR3 sequence reads: CASSPPGRGRVAGGTDTQYF. Written as DNA, the CDR3 is TGTGCCAGCTCACCACCGGGCAGGGGGAGAGTAGCGGGGGGCACAGATACGCAGTATTTT. The chain employs TRBV18 and TRBJ2-3; 9 bases line up with TRBD2. This CDR3 spans 20 amino acids. With V trimmed by 0 bases and J by 1 base, 14 bases remained unmatched. Germline loops: CDR1 KGHSH, CDR2 LQKENI.

The chain is built from TRBV6-1 and TRBJ2-7; D perhaps matches TRBD1 (6 bases). The CDR3 length is 15 residues. Trimming took 3 bases from V and 4 from J, leaving 16 bases between them. CDR1 is MNHNS and CDR2 is SASEGT in the germline V gene. In DNA form, the CDR3 reads TGTGCCAGCAGTGAGGGACACCCCCTCTCTTACGAGCAGTACTTC. Residues: CASSEGHPLSYEQYF.

This chain joins TRBV7-9 and TRBJ2-3; tentatively, D is TRBD2 (7 bases). The CDR3 has 18 residues. Germline lookup yields CDR1 SEHNR and CDR2 FQNEAQ (reference sequence). Deletions cut 5 bases from V and 4 bases from J, with 25 bases between. CDR3 sequence: CASSRIRGAIRVSDTQYF. CDR3 nucleotide sequence: TGTGCCAGCAGCCGAATACGGGGGGCAATCAGGGTCTCAGATACGCAGTATTTT.

The chain links TRBV5-6 to TRBJ1-4, with 12 bases aligning to TRBD1. The CDR3 is 15 residues long. Trimming removed 4 bases from V and 5 bases from J; junction bases left unmatched: 3. From germline, CDR1 is SGHDT and CDR2 YYEEEE. CDR3 in amino acids: CASSGGTGGNEKLFF. In nucleotides, the CDR3 is TGTGCCAGCAGCGGCGGGACAGGGGGCAATGAAAAACTGTTTTTT.

The V call is TRBV28, the J call TRBJ1-1, with 11 bases matching TRBD1. CDR1 is MDHEN and CDR2 is SYDVKM in the germline V gene. V shed 4 bases and J 2 bases; nucleotides not matched to a gene: 6. The CDR3 spans 16 residues. The CDR3 protein is CASSSGGQGANTEAFF. In DNA form, the CDR3 reads TGTGCCAGCAGTTCGGGCGGACAGGGGGCAAACACTGAAGCTTTCTTT.

The V and J genes are TRBV5-4 and TRBJ2-5, with D maybe TRBD1 (6 bases). Trimming removed 4 bases from V and 2 bases from J, with 15 bases in between. Germline V gives CDR1 SGHNT, CDR2 YYREEE (reference sequence). The CDR3 covers 15 residues. The CDR3 spells CASSPGQRKQETQYF. The DNA of the CDR3 is TGTGCCAGCAGCCCCGGACAGCGGAAACAAGAGACCCAGTACTTC.

V and J are TRBV7-3 and TRBJ1-1, with 7 bases identical to TRBD1. V lost 4 bases and J lost 1; bases outside the gene matches: 3. Per the germline V gene, CDR1 is SGHTA and CDR2 is FQGTGA. This CDR3 contains 14 residues. CDR3 region: CASSSTGRNTEAFF. For the CDR3, the DNA is TGTGCCAGCAGCTCGACAGGGAGGAACACTGAAGCTTTCTTT.

The rearrangement uses TRBV10-3 and TRBJ1-2; D remains ambiguous. Germline lookup yields CDR1 ENHRY and CDR2 SYGVKD. The CDR3 spans 15 residues. The ends were cut back, 0 bases at V and 2 bases at J, with 10 bases in the middle. CDR3 amino acids: CAISESDGMNYGYTF. Written as DNA, the CDR3 is TGTGCCATCAGTGAGTCGGACGGGATGAACTATGGCTACACCTTC.

The J gene is TRBJ2-3, the V gene TRBV6-1, with D uncertain. Trimming took 4 bases from V and 4 from J, leaving 15 bases between them. The CDR3 is made up of 15 amino acids. From germline, CDR1 is MNHNS and CDR2 SASEGT. The CDR3 DNA reads TGTGCCAGCAGTGGTGCATCCCCCCGCGCAGATACGCAGTATTTT. It codes for CASSGASPRADTQYF.